These T cell receptor beta chains were read from a single sample in a study of shared clonotypes between healthy human individuals. Assay used: immunoSEQ multiplex PCR; TCRdb lists only in-frame clones, some missing. Of around 600,000 clones listed, around 95% were seen once; the top ten hold 0.11%. Sequenced material: naive CD8+ T cells sorted from blood. The receptors stem from a woman aged 25 to 39 in good health. The CDR3 runs from the conserved cysteine through the conserved F or W. The order of the fields is J gene, CDR3 length, clone size, D gene, V gene, CDR3 protein, CDR3 DNA. A D gene is named only where the DNA matches it firmly. Clone size appears in some rows only: once, few, many, or a class for an expanded clone.

j_call: TRBJ2-7; cdr3_length: 13; clone_size: once; d_call: TRBD1; v_call: TRBV28; cdr3_aa: CASSQGQGYEQYF; cdr3_nt: TGTGCCAGCAGTCAGGGACAGGGTTACGAGCAGTACTTC
j_call: TRBJ1-1; cdr3_length: 13; clone_size: NA; d_call: TRBD1; v_call: TRBV28; cdr3_aa: CASSQTGATEAFF; cdr3_nt: TGTGCCAGCAGCCAAACAGGGGCCACTGAAGCTTTCTTT
j_call: TRBJ1-5; cdr3_length: 15; clone_size: NA; d_call: NA; v_call: TRBV28; cdr3_aa: CASRYLGGGNQPQHF; cdr3_nt: TGTGCCAGCAGATATCTTGGCGGGGGCAATCAGCCCCAGCATTTT
j_call: TRBJ2-7; cdr3_length: 14; clone_size: NA; d_call: TRBD1; v_call: TRBV27; cdr3_aa: CASSPTGGPYEQYF; cdr3_nt: TGTGCCAGCAGCCCGACAGGGGGGCCCTACGAGCAGTACTTC
j_call: TRBJ1-2; cdr3_length: 13; clone_size: once; d_call: NA; v_call: TRBV25-1; cdr3_aa: CASTRGQNYGYTF; cdr3_nt: TGTGCCAGTACCCGGGGGCAAAACTATGGCTACACCTTC
j_call: TRBJ2-7; cdr3_length: 14; clone_size: NA; d_call: NA; v_call: TRBV5-6; cdr3_aa: CASSLGDGPYEQYF; cdr3_nt: TGTGCCAGCAGCTTGGGGGACGGGCCCTACGAGCAGTACTTC
j_call: TRBJ1-1; cdr3_length: 12; clone_size: NA; d_call: NA; v_call: TRBV6-5; cdr3_aa: CASSTGPTEAFF; cdr3_nt: TGTGCCAGCAGTACAGGCCCCACTGAAGCTTTCTTT
j_call: TRBJ2-1; cdr3_length: 19; clone_size: NA; d_call: NA; v_call: TRBV15; cdr3_aa: CATQEGPHIGGSSYNEQFF; cdr3_nt: TGTGCCACGCAGGAGGGGCCCCACATCGGTGGAAGCTCCTACAATGAGCAGTTCTTC
j_call: TRBJ1-5; cdr3_length: 13; clone_size: NA; d_call: NA; v_call: TRBV2; cdr3_aa: CASSSGSRQPQHF; cdr3_nt: TGTGCCAGCAGTAGTGGGAGTCGGCAGCCCCAGCATTTT
j_call: TRBJ1-5; cdr3_length: 12; clone_size: NA; d_call: NA; v_call: TRBV28; cdr3_aa: CASSPVSQPQHF; cdr3_nt: TGTGCCAGCAGTCCTGTATCTCAGCCCCAGCATTTT
j_call: TRBJ2-7; cdr3_length: 15; clone_size: once; d_call: NA; v_call: TRBV5-1; cdr3_aa: CASSLRPGLSYEQYF; cdr3_nt: TGCGCCAGCAGCTTGCGGCCAGGGCTATCCTACGAGCAGTACTTC
j_call: TRBJ1-5; cdr3_length: 15; clone_size: NA; d_call: NA; v_call: TRBV2; cdr3_aa: CASNGGSYSNQPQHF; cdr3_nt: TGTGCCAGCAATGGGGGCAGCTATAGCAATCAGCCCCAGCATTTT
j_call: TRBJ2-7; cdr3_length: 15; clone_size: once; d_call: TRBD2; v_call: TRBV6-1; cdr3_aa: CASRVTSGSSYEQYF; cdr3_nt: TGTGCCAGCAGGGTGACTAGCGGGAGCTCCTACGAGCAGTACTTC
j_call: TRBJ2-7; cdr3_length: 12; clone_size: NA; d_call: NA; v_call: TRBV5-8; cdr3_aa: CASSLAANEQYF; cdr3_nt: TGTGCCAGCAGCTTGGCCGCCAACGAGCAGTACTTC
j_call: TRBJ2-3; cdr3_length: 13; clone_size: NA; d_call: TRBD1; v_call: TRBV5-6; cdr3_aa: CASSAWTGDTQYF; cdr3_nt: TGTGCCAGCAGCGCCTGGACAGGGGATACGCAGTATTTT
j_call: TRBJ1-5; cdr3_length: 15; clone_size: few; d_call: TRBD1; v_call: TRBV9; cdr3_aa: CASSAGGLDNQPQHF; cdr3_nt: TGTGCCAGCAGTGCAGGGGGCTTGGACAATCAGCCCCAGCATTTT
j_call: TRBJ2-1; cdr3_length: 16; clone_size: NA; d_call: NA; v_call: TRBV9; cdr3_aa: CASSVGGGSSYNEQFF; cdr3_nt: TGTGCCAGCAGCGTAGGAGGCGGCAGCTCCTACAATGAGCAGTTCTTC
j_call: TRBJ2-2; cdr3_length: 12; clone_size: NA; d_call: NA; v_call: TRBV21-1; cdr3_aa: CASFRSTGELFF; cdr3_nt: TGTGCCAGCTTTCGGTCCACCGGGGAGCTGTTTTTT
j_call: TRBJ2-7; cdr3_length: 15; clone_size: NA; d_call: NA; v_call: TRBV11-1; cdr3_aa: CASSPGIVRTYEQYF; cdr3_nt: TGTGCCAGCAGCCCAGGCATTGTCAGGACTTACGAGCAGTACTTC
j_call: TRBJ2-7; cdr3_length: 15; clone_size: NA; d_call: TRBD2; v_call: TRBV28; cdr3_aa: CASSARLAGNYEQYF; cdr3_nt: TGTGCCAGCAGTGCCAGACTAGCGGGAAACTACGAGCAGTACTTC
j_call: TRBJ1-1; cdr3_length: 16; clone_size: NA; d_call: TRBD1; v_call: TRBV28; cdr3_aa: CASSFYTGATITEAFF; cdr3_nt: TGTGCCAGCAGTTTTTATACAGGGGCGACTATCACTGAAGCTTTCTTT
j_call: TRBJ2-2; cdr3_length: 15; clone_size: NA; d_call: NA; v_call: TRBV5-1; cdr3_aa: CASSYDRANTGELFF; cdr3_nt: TGCGCCAGCAGCTATGATCGGGCGAACACCGGGGAGCTGTTTTTT
j_call: TRBJ1-2; cdr3_length: 13; clone_size: NA; d_call: TRBD1; v_call: TRBV27; cdr3_aa: CASSHGDSYGYTF; cdr3_nt: TGTGCCAGCAGCCACGGGGACAGCTATGGCTACACCTTC
j_call: TRBJ2-1; cdr3_length: 17; clone_size: NA; d_call: NA; v_call: TRBV12-1; cdr3_aa: CASSSTSSGTQRGEQFF; cdr3_nt: TGTGCCAGCAGCTCCACATCTAGCGGCACTCAGCGGGGTGAGCAGTTCTTC
j_call: TRBJ1-1; cdr3_length: 16; clone_size: NA; d_call: NA; v_call: TRBV28; cdr3_aa: CASSLWAPKGNTEAFF; cdr3_nt: TGTGCCAGCAGTTTGTGGGCCCCGAAGGGCAACACTGAAGCTTTCTTT
j_call: TRBJ2-1; cdr3_length: 16; clone_size: NA; d_call: TRBD2; v_call: TRBV13; cdr3_aa: CASSLDGGSSYNEQFF; cdr3_nt: TGTGCCAGCAGCTTAGACGGGGGGAGCTCCTACAATGAGCAGTTCTTC
j_call: TRBJ2-7; cdr3_length: 16; clone_size: NA; d_call: TRBD1; v_call: TRBV5-6; cdr3_aa: CASSPSPRQGANEQYF; cdr3_nt: TGTGCCAGCAGCCCCTCCCCCCGACAGGGGGCGAACGAGCAGTACTTC
j_call: TRBJ2-1; cdr3_length: 17; clone_size: NA; d_call: TRBD2; v_call: TRBV7-9; cdr3_aa: CASSLGHGTSPYNEQFF; cdr3_nt: TGTGCCAGCAGCCTTGGCCATGGGACTAGCCCCTACAATGAGCAGTTCTTC
j_call: TRBJ2-7; cdr3_length: 14; clone_size: NA; d_call: NA; v_call: TRBV28; cdr3_aa: CASSFVGAGGEQYF; cdr3_nt: TGTGCCAGCAGTTTCGTGGGAGCGGGTGGCGAGCAGTACTTC
j_call: TRBJ1-1; cdr3_length: 15; clone_size: NA; d_call: NA; v_call: TRBV13; cdr3_aa: CASSPLQGRNTEAFF; cdr3_nt: TGTGCCAGCAGCCCTTTACAGGGTAGGAACACTGAAGCTTTCTTT
j_call: TRBJ2-7; cdr3_length: 18; clone_size: NA; d_call: TRBD2; v_call: TRBV4-1; cdr3_aa: CASSQDPSWTSGNYEQYF; cdr3_nt: TGCGCCAGCAGCCAAGATCCATCCTGGACTAGCGGGAACTACGAGCAGTACTTC
j_call: TRBJ2-3; cdr3_length: 13; clone_size: NA; d_call: NA; v_call: TRBV5-1; cdr3_aa: CATQPDGTDTQYF; cdr3_nt: TGCGCCACACAGCCCGATGGCACAGATACGCAGTATTTT
j_call: TRBJ2-7; cdr3_length: 14; clone_size: NA; d_call: NA; v_call: TRBV27; cdr3_aa: CASSSGTYSYEQYF; cdr3_nt: TGTGCCAGCAGTTCCGGGACGTACTCCTACGAGCAGTACTTC
j_call: TRBJ2-1; cdr3_length: 14; clone_size: NA; d_call: NA; v_call: TRBV5-1; cdr3_aa: CASSFGRPHNEQFF; cdr3_nt: TGCGCCAGCAGCTTCGGAAGACCCCACAATGAGCAGTTCTTC
j_call: TRBJ2-3; cdr3_length: 12; clone_size: NA; d_call: NA; v_call: TRBV11-2; cdr3_aa: CASSIYSDTQYF; cdr3_nt: TGTGCCAGCAGCATCTACTCAGATACGCAGTATTTT
j_call: TRBJ2-7; cdr3_length: 14; clone_size: NA; d_call: NA; v_call: TRBV5-6; cdr3_aa: CASSPVPSSYEQYF; cdr3_nt: TGTGCCAGCAGCCCGGTCCCCAGTTCCTACGAGCAGTACTTC
j_call: TRBJ2-2; cdr3_length: 15; clone_size: NA; d_call: TRBD2; v_call: TRBV28; cdr3_aa: CASSLVREGTGELFF; cdr3_nt: TGTGCCAGCAGTTTAGTCAGGGAGGGGACCGGGGAGCTGTTTTTT
j_call: TRBJ2-1; cdr3_length: 13; clone_size: NA; d_call: TRBD2; v_call: TRBV29-1; cdr3_aa: CSVGLANYNEQFF; cdr3_nt: TGCAGCGTCGGACTAGCTAACTACAATGAGCAGTTCTTC
j_call: TRBJ2-7; cdr3_length: 14; clone_size: NA; d_call: TRBD2; v_call: TRBV6-5; cdr3_aa: CASSYGLALNEQYF; cdr3_nt: TGTGCCAGCAGTTACGGACTAGCGCTGAACGAGCAGTACTTC
j_call: TRBJ2-5; cdr3_length: 16; clone_size: NA; d_call: NA; v_call: TRBV6-5; cdr3_aa: CASSWGSSPLTETQYF; cdr3_nt: TGTGCCAGCAGTTGGGGTAGCAGCCCCCTCACAGAGACCCAGTACTTC